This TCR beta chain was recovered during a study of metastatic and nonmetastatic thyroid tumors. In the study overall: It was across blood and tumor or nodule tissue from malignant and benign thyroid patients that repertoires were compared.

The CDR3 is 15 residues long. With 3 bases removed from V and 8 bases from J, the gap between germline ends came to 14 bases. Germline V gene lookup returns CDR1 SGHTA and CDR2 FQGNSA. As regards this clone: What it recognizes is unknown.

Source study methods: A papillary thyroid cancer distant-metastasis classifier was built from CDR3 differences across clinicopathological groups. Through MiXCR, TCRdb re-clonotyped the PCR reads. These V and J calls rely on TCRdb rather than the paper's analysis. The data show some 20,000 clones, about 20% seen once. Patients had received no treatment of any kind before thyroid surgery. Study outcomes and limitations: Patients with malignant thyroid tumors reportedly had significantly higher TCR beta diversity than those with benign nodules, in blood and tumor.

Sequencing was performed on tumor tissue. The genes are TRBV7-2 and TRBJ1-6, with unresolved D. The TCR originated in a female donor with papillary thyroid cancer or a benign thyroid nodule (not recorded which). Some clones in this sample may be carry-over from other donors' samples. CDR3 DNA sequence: TGTGCCAGCAGCTTCAAATTGACGGGTGATTCACCCCTCCACTTT. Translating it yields CASSFKLTGDSPLHF. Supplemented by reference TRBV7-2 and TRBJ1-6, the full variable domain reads GAGVSQSPSNKVTEKGKDVELRCDPISGHTALYWYRQSLGQGLEFLIYFQGNSAPDKSGLPSDRFSAERTGGSVSTLTIQRTQQEDSAVYLCASSFKLTGDSPLHFGNGTRLTVT.